This T cell receptor beta chain was observed in a study of OX40 agonist ivuxolimab in advanced cancers. Study in general: The mean age was roughly 60 years, ranging from about 23 to 85, with roughly four fifths of participants male. Study-level findings and limits: CD8+ T cells were the subset that, on average, had more expanded clones than CD4+.

Worth noting for this clone: Its antigen is currently unknown. The identical CDR3 is also encoded by other nucleotide sequences in the sample.

CDR3 length: 15 amino acids. The germline CDR1 and CDR2 sequences are LNHDA and SQIVND (reference sequence). V was trimmed by 3 bases and J by 4 bases, leaving 13 bases between them. The study sampled blood at baseline, cycle 4 day 1, and cycle 7 day 1. TCRdb's table, derived via immunoSEQ multiplex PCR, lists solely in-frame clones and lacks some. The data contain 100,000 or so clones, 70% to 85% of them singletons. Sequences were derived from CD4+ or CD8+ T cells sorted from blood, sampled in a trial of the OX40 agonist ivuxolimab. The rearrangement uses TRBV19 and TRBJ2-1, with D perhaps TRBD2 (6 bases). The TCR originated in an adult with an advanced solid tumor such as melanoma, head and neck, liver or kidney cancer. The DNA for the CDR3 is TGTGCCAGTAGTATCGACCGGGACTCATACAATGAGCAGTTCTTC. It is translated as CASSIDRDSYNEQFF.